This TCR beta chain was found in a study of cytomegalovirus exposure and HLA in healthy donors. Study as a whole: Early release data held approximately 81 million unique TCRs from HLA-typed donors. Whole-study findings and limits: Data from an earlier analysis indicated that most TCR beta V segments were productive either about 90% or about 30% of the time. A later analysis linked about 17,000 TCR beta sequences to HLA alleles at 0.05 false discovery rate.

The PCR made use of 60 Vbeta and 13 Jbeta primers. Sequencing used immunoSEQ multiplex PCR; TCRdb keeps in-frame clones, though not all of them. The sample carries 100,000 or so clones, 83% recorded once. The CDR3 has 18 amino acids. Germline-derived CDR1 and CDR2 are LGHNT and FRNRAP. With V trimmed by 0 bases and J by 0 bases, 7 bases remained unmatched. All the people who gave samples were healthy bone marrow donors. About this clone: Its specificity is unknown.

The sample comprised PBMCs. The source of this sequence is a man in his late teens or twenties in good health and CMV-seronegative. This sequence joins TRBV12-5 and TRBJ1-5, with 8 bases lining up with TRBD1. CDR3 loop: CASGLVGQGPLSNQPQHF. As DNA, the CDR3 is TGTGCTAGTGGTTTGGTAGGACAGGGCCCTCTTAGCAATCAGCCCCAGCATTTT.